This T cell receptor (beta chain) was documented in a study of T cells after yellow fever vaccination. In its sample, this clonotype was seen a few times. TCRdb called the 5' RACE reads again in MiXCR, with one record for every CDR3 protein. This sample has 500,000 to 650,000 distinct CDR3 sequences; 17% occur once, and the top ten carry approximately 15%. The V gene's germline CDR1 is DFQATT and CDR2 SNEGSKA (reference sequence). The CDR3 totals 18 residues. V lost 3 bases and J 4 bases, leaving 27 bases between the germline ends. The chain is built from TRBV20-1 and TRBJ1-2; D might be TRBD1 (6 bases). The TCR comes from a man aged 18 to 29 who received the YFV17D yellow fever vaccine. Sequenced here: PBMCs, sampled 5 days after the first yellow fever vaccination. CDR3: CSASPGGQFLPATYGYTF. CDR3 coding DNA: TGCAGTGCTAGTCCGGGAGGACAGTTCCTCCCCGCTACCTATGGCTACACCTTC.